This T cell receptor beta chain was profiled in a study of CD8 T cells in ankylosing spondylitis. Notes on this clonotype: A read error may produce the germline difference seen at one junction end.

One entry per CDR3 protein results from TCRdb running MiXCR on the 5' RACE reads. The repertoire has roughly 150,000 distinct CDR3 sequences, 9.8% of them found once; the top ten carry more than 13%. The TCR comes from a female donor with ankylosing spondylitis or in good health (not recorded which). Sequencing was performed on blood, either unsorted or a sorted T cell fraction (not recorded which).

The CDR3 bases are TGTGCCAGCGCGTCCCCGGGGTCCCCCTCGGAAAGACTGTTTTTT. Translating gives CASASPGSPSERLFF. This chain connects TRBV12-3 or TRBV12-4 to TRBJ1-4; D gene uncertain. This CDR3 is 15 amino acids long.